Shown below are 15 T cell receptor beta chains from a single sample sequenced in a study of blood T cell repertoires in COVID-19. Measured with immunoSEQ multiplex PCR; TCRdb has only the in-frame clones, and not every one. This sample has about 410,000 clones, with less than 95% found just once. What was sequenced was PBMCs or T cells enriched from blood (not recorded which). Receptors originate from a man aged 18 to 30 who had recovered from COVID-19.

V is TRBV27 and J is TRBJ2-7, with 8 bases identical to TRBD2. The V gene's germline CDR1 is MNHEY and CDR2 SMNVEV (reference sequence). V was clipped by 2 bases and J by 3 bases; unmatched bases: 6. The CDR3 contains 15 residues. For the CDR3, the DNA is TGTGCCAGCAGTTTAAGCGGGGGCGGTTACTACGAGCAGTACTTC. Amino acids: CASSLSGGGYYEQYF.

This clone was found once. The V and J genes are TRBV4-1 and TRBJ2-7, with 7 bases that match TRBD2. V was clipped by 0 bases and J by 4 bases; unmatched bases: 6. This CDR3 contains 15 residues. Per germline, CDR1 MGHRA and CDR2 YSYEKL. The CDR3 nucleotides are TGCGCCAGCAGCCAAGAGGGGGGGTCGAGATACGAGCAGTACTTC. It specifies CASSQEGGSRYEQYF.

In this sample, this clone turned up once. J is TRBJ1-5 and V is TRBV19, with D uncertain. Germline values: CDR1 LNHDA, CDR2 SQIVND (reference sequence). With 4 bases removed from V and 3 bases from J, the gap between germline ends came to 10 bases. This CDR3 contains 14 residues. CDR3 coding DNA: TGTGCCAGTAGTAAGTGGGCAAACAATCAGCCCCAGCATTTT. Translating gives CASSKWANNQPQHF.

The chain carries TRBV28 and TRBJ2-1; 13 bases match TRBD2. The CDR3 covers 13 residues. From germline, CDR1 is MDHEN and CDR2 SYDVKM. The junction had 11 bases not matched to a gene; V was cut back by 8 bases and J by 16 bases. DNA for the CDR3: TGTGCCAGCCGACTAGCGGGGGGACAAGCGTTATTCTTC. Amino acid sequence: CASRLAGGQALFF.

The chain links TRBV6-5 to TRBJ1-4, with D hard to call. CDR1 and CDR2 (germline): MNHEY, SVGAGI. V was shortened by 0 bases and J by 7 bases, with 12 bases between the two germline ends. This CDR3 spans 15 amino acids. The DNA for the CDR3 is TGTGCCAGCAGTTACTCGAGGGCTAAGGGTGAAAAACTGTTTTTT. Protein product: CASSYSRAKGEKLFF.

The V and J genes are TRBV7-9 and TRBJ2-7; possible D gene TRBD1, 6 bases. Germline CDR1 and CDR2: SEHNR and FQNEAQ (reference sequence). Trimming took 3 bases from V and 2 from J, leaving 8 bases between them. The CDR3 loop spans 13 amino acids. Here the CDR3 reads CASSFRGTYEQYF. The CDR3 DNA follows: TGTGCCAGCAGCTTTAGGGGGACCTACGAGCAGTACTTC.

The chain links TRBV10-3 to TRBJ1-1; no definite D call. The germline V gene has CDR1 ENHRY and CDR2 SYGVKD. Trimming cost V 7 bases and J 1 base, with 16 bases left between them. CDR3 length: 15 residues. The CDR3 is CAITATRRANTEAFF. In nucleotides, the CDR3 is TGTGCCATCACCGCTACCCGGAGAGCGAACACTGAAGCTTTCTTT.

V gene TRBV24-1 combines with J gene TRBJ2-1, with a tentative D call TRBD1 (6 bases). Germline V gene data show CDR1 as KGHDR and CDR2 as SFDVKD. The CDR3 is made up of 18 amino acids. V was cut by 1 base and J by 0 bases, with 15 bases left in between. CDR3 region: CATSDFHPDRSSYNEQFF. CDR3 coding DNA: TGTGCCACCAGTGATTTTCACCCCGACAGGAGCTCCTACAATGAGCAGTTCTTC.

CDR3 sequence: CASSLDSGNQPQHF. In nucleotides, the CDR3 is TGCGCCAGCAGCTTGGACAGCGGTAATCAGCCCCAGCATTTT. The chain has TRBV5-1 and TRBJ1-5; D unclear. The CDR3 spans 14 residues. The ends were cut back, 0 bases at V and 4 bases at J, with 8 bases in the middle. Germline V CDR1 and CDR2: SGHRS, YFSETQ.

The CDR3 loop is CASREGRDNSPLHF. CDR3 DNA sequence: TGTGCCAGCCGGGAGGGGAGGGACAATTCACCCCTCCACTTT. The chain uses TRBV2 and TRBJ1-6; possible D gene TRBD1, 5 bases. Trimming cost V 8 bases and J 7 bases, with 15 bases left between them. The CDR3 covers 14 residues. Germline lookup yields CDR1 SNHLY and CDR2 FYNNEI.

The chain combines TRBV28 with TRBJ1-2; TRBD1 agrees at 9 bases. Germline V lookup: CDR1 MDHEN, CDR2 SYDVKM. The CDR3 covers 13 residues. V lost 3 bases to trimming and J lost 8 bases; unmatched junction nucleotides: 4. The CDR3 DNA reads TGTGCCAGCAGTTTGGACAGGGGATGGGGCTACACCTTC. This encodes CASSLDRGWGYTF.

This clone appeared a single time. The chain couples TRBV2 to TRBJ2-7; perhaps TRBD2 as D (7 bases). The CDR3 extends over 14 amino acids. From germline, CDR1 is SNHLY and CDR2 FYNNEI. Trimming pared 1 base from V and 5 bases from J, leaving 12 bases between. In DNA form, the CDR3 reads TGTGCCAGCAGTGAAGGACGGGGGGCCCACGAGCAGTACTTC. Protein sequence: CASSEGRGAHEQYF.

The chain joins TRBV11-3 to TRBJ2-1; TRBD2 is a possible D gene (5 bases). The CDR3 sequence is 15 residues long. Germline V gene lookup returns CDR1 SGHNT and CDR2 YENEEA. Trimming pared 4 bases from V and 4 bases from J, leaving 14 bases between. The CDR3 sequence is CASSSERSLYNEQFF. The CDR3 coding sequence is TGTGCCAGCAGCTCCGAGCGGTCCCTTTACAATGAGCAGTTCTTC. Full variable domain (rest looked up from reference TRBV11-3 and TRBJ2-1): EAGVVQSPRYKIIEKKQPVAFWCNPISGHNTLYWYLQNLGQGPELLIRYENEEAVDDSQLPKDRFSAERLKGVDSTLKIQPAELGDSAVYLCASSSERSLYNEQFFGPGTRLTVL.

The chain employs TRBV9 and TRBJ2-3, with 9 bases identical to TRBD2. J gave up 2 bases and V 4 bases, and 5 bases lay outside the gene matches. The CDR3 is made up of 15 amino acids. The V gene's germline CDR1 is SGDLS and CDR2 YYNGEE. CDR3 nucleotides: TGTGCCAGCAGCCCATGGACTAGCGCCACAGATACGCAGTATTTT. This gives the protein CASSPWTSATDTQYF.

This chain uses TRBV4-1 with TRBJ1-2; no definite D call. Germline CDR1 and CDR2: MGHRA and YSYEKL. There are 13 residues in the CDR3. Trimming pared 0 bases from V and 7 bases from J, leaving 9 bases between. The CDR3 region has the DNA TGCGCCAGCAGCCAAGACGGGATTAGTGGCTACACCTTC. As protein: CASSQDGISGYTF.